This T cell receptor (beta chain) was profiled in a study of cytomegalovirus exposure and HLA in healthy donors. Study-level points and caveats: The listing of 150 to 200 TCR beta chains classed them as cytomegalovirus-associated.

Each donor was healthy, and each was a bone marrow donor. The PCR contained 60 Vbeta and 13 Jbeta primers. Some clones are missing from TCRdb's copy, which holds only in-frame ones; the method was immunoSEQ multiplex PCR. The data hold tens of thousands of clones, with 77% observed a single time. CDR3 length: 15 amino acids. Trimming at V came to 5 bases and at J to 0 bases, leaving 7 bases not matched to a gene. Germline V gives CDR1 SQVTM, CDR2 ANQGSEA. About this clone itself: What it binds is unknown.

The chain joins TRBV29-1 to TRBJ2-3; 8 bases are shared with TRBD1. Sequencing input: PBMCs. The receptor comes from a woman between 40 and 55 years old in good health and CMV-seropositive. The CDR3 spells CSVLTGGASTDTQYF. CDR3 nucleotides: TGCAGCGTTCTCACAGGGGGAGCGAGCACAGATACGCAGTATTTT.